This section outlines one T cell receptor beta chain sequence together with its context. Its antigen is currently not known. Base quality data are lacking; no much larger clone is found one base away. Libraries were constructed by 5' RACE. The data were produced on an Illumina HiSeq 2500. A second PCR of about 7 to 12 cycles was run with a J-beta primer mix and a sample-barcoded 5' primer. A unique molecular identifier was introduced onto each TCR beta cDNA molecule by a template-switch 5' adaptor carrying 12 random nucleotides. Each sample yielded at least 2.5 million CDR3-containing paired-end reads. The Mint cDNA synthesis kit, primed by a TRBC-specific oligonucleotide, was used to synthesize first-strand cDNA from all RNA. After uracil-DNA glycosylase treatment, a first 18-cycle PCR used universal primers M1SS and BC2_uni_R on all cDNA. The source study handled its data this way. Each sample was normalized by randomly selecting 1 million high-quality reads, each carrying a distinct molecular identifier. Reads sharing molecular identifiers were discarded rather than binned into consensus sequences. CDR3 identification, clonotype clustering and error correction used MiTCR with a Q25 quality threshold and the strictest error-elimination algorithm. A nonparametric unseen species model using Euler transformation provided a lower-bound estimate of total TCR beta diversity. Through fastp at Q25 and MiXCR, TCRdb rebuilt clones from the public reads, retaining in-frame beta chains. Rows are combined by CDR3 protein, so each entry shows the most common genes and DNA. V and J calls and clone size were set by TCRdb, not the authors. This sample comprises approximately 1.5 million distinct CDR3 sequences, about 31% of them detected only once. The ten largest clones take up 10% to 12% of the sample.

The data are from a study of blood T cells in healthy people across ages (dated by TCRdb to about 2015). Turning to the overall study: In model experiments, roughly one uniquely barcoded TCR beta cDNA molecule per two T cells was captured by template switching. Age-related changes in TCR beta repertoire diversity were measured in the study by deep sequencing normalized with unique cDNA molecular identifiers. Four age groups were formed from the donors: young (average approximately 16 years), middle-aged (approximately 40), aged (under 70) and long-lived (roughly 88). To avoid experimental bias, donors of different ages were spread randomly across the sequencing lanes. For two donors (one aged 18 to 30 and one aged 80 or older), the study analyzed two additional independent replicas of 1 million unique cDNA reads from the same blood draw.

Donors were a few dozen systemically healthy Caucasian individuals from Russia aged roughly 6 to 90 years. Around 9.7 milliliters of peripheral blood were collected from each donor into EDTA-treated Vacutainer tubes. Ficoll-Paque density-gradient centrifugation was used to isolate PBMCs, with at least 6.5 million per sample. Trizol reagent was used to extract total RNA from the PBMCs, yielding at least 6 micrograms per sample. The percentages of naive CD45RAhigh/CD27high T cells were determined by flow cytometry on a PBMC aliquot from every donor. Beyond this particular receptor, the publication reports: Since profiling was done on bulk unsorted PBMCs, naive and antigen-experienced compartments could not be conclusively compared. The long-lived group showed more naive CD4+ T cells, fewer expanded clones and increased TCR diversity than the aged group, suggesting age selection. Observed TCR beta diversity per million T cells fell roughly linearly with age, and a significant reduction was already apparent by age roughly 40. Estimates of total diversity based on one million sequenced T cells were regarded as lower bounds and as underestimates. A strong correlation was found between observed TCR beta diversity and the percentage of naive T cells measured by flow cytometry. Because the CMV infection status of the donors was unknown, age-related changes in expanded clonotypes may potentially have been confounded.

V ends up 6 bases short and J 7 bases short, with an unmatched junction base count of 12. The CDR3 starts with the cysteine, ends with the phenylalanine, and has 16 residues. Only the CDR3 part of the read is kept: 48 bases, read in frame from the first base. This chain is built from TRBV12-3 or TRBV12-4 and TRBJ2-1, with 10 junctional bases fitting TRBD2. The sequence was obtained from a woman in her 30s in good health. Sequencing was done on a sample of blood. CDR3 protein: CASRRPGTSDRNEQFF. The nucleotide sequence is TGTGCCAGCAGAAGACCCGGGACTAGCGATAGGAATGAGCAGTTCTTC.